Presented here are 27 T cell receptor beta chains from one specimen sequenced in a study of cytotoxic CD8 clonotypes in ibrutinib-treated CLL. TCRdb keeps only in-frame clones here, not all; method: immunoSEQ multiplex PCR. Among 300,000 or so clones listed, over 55% were seen once. This material consisted of PBMCs, taken after 36 months of ibrutinib treatment. The receptors originated from a human donor with chronic lymphocytic leukemia.

This clone was counted a single time. The rearrangement links TRBV11-1 to TRBJ2-5, with D perhaps matching TRBD2 (6 bases). The V end lost 3 bases, the J end lost 2 bases, and 13 bases lay between the germline ends. This CDR3 contains 15 residues. Per the germline V gene, CDR1 is SGHAT and CDR2 is FQDESV (reference sequence). The CDR3 DNA follows: TGTGCCAGCAGCTTTTCGGCGGGGTTGCAAGAGACCCAGTACTTC. Its protein product is CASSFSAGLQETQYF.

This sequence joins TRBV4-1 and TRBJ1-4; D gene uncertain. The germline V gene encodes CDR1 MGHRA and CDR2 YSYEKL. Trimming stripped 4 bases from V and 8 bases from J, with 14 bases between. This CDR3 contains 14 residues. This CDR3 reads CASSRGLFGEKLFF. In DNA, the CDR3 is TGCGCCAGCAGCCGAGGTCTCTTCGGGGAAAAACTGTTTTTT.

V is TRBV15 and J is TRBJ2-2, with D uncertain. Trimming removed 5 bases from V and 5 bases from J, with 12 bases in between. Germline values: CDR1 LNHNV, CDR2 YYDKDF (reference sequence). The CDR3 runs to 14 residues. CDR3 DNA: TGTGCCACCAGCGACCTTCTACGAACCGGGGAGCTGTTTTTT. Protein sequence: CATSDLLRTGELFF.

This clone was observed a handful of times. The chain is built from TRBV2 and TRBJ1-1; no clear D gene. V was clipped by 6 bases and J by 1 base, with 12 bases between them. The CDR3 is 14 amino acids. Germline loops: CDR1 SNHLY, CDR2 FYNNEI. In nucleotides, the CDR3 is TGTGCCAGCAGAGAGGACGGGCGGAACACTGAAGCTTTCTTT. This encodes CASREDGRNTEAFF.

V and J are TRBV5-4 and TRBJ1-3; TRBD1 might be the D (6 bases). From germline, CDR1 is SGHNT and CDR2 YYREEE (reference sequence). With 6 bases removed from V and 0 bases from J, the gap between germline ends came to 13 bases. CDR3 size: 15 residues. This CDR3 reads CASTSRGSSGNTIYF. CDR3 coding DNA: TGTGCCAGCACCTCCAGGGGAAGCTCTGGAAACACCATATATTTT.

The rearrangement joins TRBV4-1 to TRBJ2-7; a weak D match, TRBD1 (6 bases). The CDR3 is made up of 15 amino acids. Between the trimmed V and J ends, which lost 3 bases and 4 bases, there was a span of 16 bases. CDR1 is MGHRA, CDR2 YSYEKL, per germline. The CDR3 protein is CASSQVTGGPYEQYF. CDR3 DNA sequence: TGCGCCAGCAGCCAGGTGACAGGTGGGCCTTACGAGCAGTACTTC.

V and J are TRBV6-1 and TRBJ1-6, with TRBD1 as a possible D gene (6 bases). Deletions cut 7 bases from V and 5 bases from J, with 15 bases between. The germline V gene has CDR1 MNHNS and CDR2 SASEGT. The CDR3 contains 15 residues. The CDR3 nucleotides are TGTGCCAGCACCTGGGCAGGGGCGAATAATTCACCCCTCCACTTT. Its translation is CASTWAGANNSPLHF.

The J gene is TRBJ2-1, the V gene TRBV6-5; a weak D match, TRBD2 (5 bases). The CDR3 sequence is 14 residues long. Germline V gives CDR1 MNHEY, CDR2 SVGAGI. Trimming took off 7 bases at V and 8 bases at J, with 18 bases between the two ends. The CDR3 coding sequence is TGTGCCAGCACTCGCCGGGCAGGACTCGATGAGCAGTTCTTC. Translating it yields CASTRRAGLDEQFF.

V usage is TRBV19 and J usage is TRBJ1-2; D is possibly TRBD1 (5 bases). The V gene's germline CDR1 is LNHDA and CDR2 SQIVND (reference sequence). The CDR3 runs to 18 residues. Trimming shortened V by 3 bases and J by 3 bases, and 23 bases separated the two germline ends. DNA of the CDR3: TGTGCCAGTAGTATGCCGAACAGGCCCTTCGACGGGGACTATGGCTACACCTTC. Amino acids: CASSMPNRPFDGDYGYTF.

The chain joins TRBV29-1 to TRBJ2-3, with a possible D match to TRBD2 (6 bases). Trimming stripped 6 bases from V and 6 bases from J, with 16 bases between. The CDR3 covers 13 residues. Looked up from germline, CDR1 is SQVTM and CDR2 is ANQGSEA. The CDR3 loop reads CSVTRWGGDTQYF. The DNA of the CDR3 is TGCAGCGTGACTAGATGGGGCGGGGATACGCAGTATTTT.

CDR3 region: CASSPRYNEQFF. CDR3 bases: TGTGCCAGCAGCCCACGATACAATGAGCAGTTCTTC. The chain links TRBV7-6 to TRBJ2-1; D gene uncertain. The germline gives CDR1 SGHVS, CDR2 FNYEAQ. The V gene lost 5 bases and the J gene lost 4 bases, with 6 bases spanning the gap. The CDR3 spans 12 residues.

The chain employs TRBV4-1 and TRBJ2-1; no firm D call. The CDR3 spans 15 residues. V was pared by 0 bases and J by 2 bases, with 8 bases between. CDR1 and CDR2 (germline): MGHRA, YSYEKL. For the CDR3, the DNA is TGCGCCAGCAGCCAAGAGGAAGTTACCTACAATGAGCAGTTCTTC. Translating it yields CASSQEEVTYNEQFF.

The chain uses TRBV4-2 and TRBJ2-3; 9 bases align to TRBD2. CDR3 length equals 16 residues. After removal of 4 bases from V and 0 bases from J, the junction contained 5 bases not matched to a gene. Germline V gene sequence: CDR1 LGHNA, CDR2 YNFKEQ. The CDR3, as DNA: TGTGCCAGCAGCCTCGGTAGCGGGGGTAGCACAGATACGCAGTATTTT. Protein sequence: CASSLGSGGSTDTQYF.

This clone is a singleton in its sample. The chain has TRBV19 and TRBJ2-7, with 11 bases aligning to TRBD2. CDR1 LNHDA and CDR2 SQIVND come from the germline V gene (reference sequence). CDR3 size: 17 residues. The V segment lost 1 base and the J segment 0 bases; nucleotides outside the gene matches: 5. The CDR3 reads CASSIVVGLADSYEQYF. CDR3 DNA: TGTGCCAGTAGTATAGTCGTGGGACTAGCGGACTCCTACGAGCAGTACTTC.

The V and J genes are TRBV4-1 and TRBJ2-5; 16 bases match TRBD2. In germline, CDR1 is MGHRA, CDR2 YSYEKL. V trimming: 4 bases; J trimming: 7 bases; junction bases outside the gene matches: 9. The CDR3 runs to 17 residues. This CDR3 is CASSLPGLAGGPGTQYF. CDR3 coding DNA: TGCGCCAGCAGCCTTCCGGGACTAGCGGGGGGGCCAGGGACCCAGTACTTC.

This clone is a singleton in its sample. The gene calls are TRBV9 and TRBJ1-5, with D perhaps TRBD1 (6 bases). Germline CDR1 reads SGDLS; CDR2 reads YYNGEE. The CDR3 loop spans 14 amino acids. The V and J ends lost 3 bases and 9 bases respectively, with 16 bases between them. CDR3 protein: CASSATTTGPPQHF. In DNA, the CDR3 is TGTGCCAGCAGCGCCACAACGACAGGTCCGCCCCAGCATTTT. The full variable domain, its missing parts supplied by reference TRBV9 and TRBJ1-5, is DSGVTQTPKHLITATGQRVTLRCSPRSGDLSVYWYQQSLDQGLQFLIQYYNGEERAKGNILERFSAQQFPDLHSELNLSSLELGDSALYFCASSATTTGPPQHFGDGTRLSIL.

This clone was recorded a few times. The gene calls are TRBV7-9 and TRBJ2-3, with no clear D. Germline CDR1 is SEHNR and CDR2 is FQNEAQ (reference sequence). This CDR3 region has 15 residues. V was shortened by 2 bases and J by 3 bases, with 12 bases between the two germline ends. CDR3 loop: CASSLSKVWTDTQYF. In DNA, the CDR3 is TGTGCCAGCAGCTTATCGAAGGTGTGGACAGATACGCAGTATTTT.

This clone was counted only a few times. This chain uses TRBV27 with TRBJ1-2, with TRBD1 matching 7 bases. The germline CDR1 and CDR2 sequences are MNHEY and SMNVEV (reference sequence). V shed 6 bases and J 1 base; nucleotides not matched to a gene: 2. The CDR3 has 13 amino acids. In DNA, the CDR3 is TGTGCCAGCAGGGCAGGGGGTAACTATGGCTACACCTTC. It codes for CASRAGGNYGYTF.

CDR3 in amino acids: CATGGREAFF. DNA for the CDR3: TGTGCCACGGGGGGGCGGGAAGCTTTCTTT. The V gene is TRBV6-5, the J gene TRBJ1-1, with D perhaps matching TRBD1 (6 bases). CDR3 length equals 10 residues. Per germline, CDR1 MNHEY and CDR2 SVGAGI. Between the trimmed V and J ends, which lost 10 bases and 8 bases, there was a span of 11 bases.

The V gene is TRBV6-1, the J gene TRBJ1-1; D perhaps matches TRBD1 (6 bases). Trimming took off 6 bases at V and 10 bases at J, with 18 bases between the two ends. This CDR3 contains 13 residues. Germline loops: CDR1 MNHNS, CDR2 SASEGT. The CDR3 sequence is CASRYHRVDGAFF. The CDR3 nucleotides are TGTGCCAGCAGATACCACAGGGTTGATGGAGCTTTCTTT.

The chain has TRBV7-2 and TRBJ2-5; D is possibly TRBD1 (5 bases). Per the germline V gene, CDR1 is SGHTA and CDR2 is FQGNSA. Trimming cost V 1 base and J 2 bases, with 11 bases left between them. The CDR3 is 15 residues long. The CDR3 is CASSLGQGNQETQYF. CDR3 bases: TGTGCCAGCAGCTTAGGGCAGGGAAATCAAGAGACCCAGTACTTC.

The gene calls are TRBV9 and TRBJ1-1; 7 nucleotides align to TRBD1. CDR3 length: 13 residues. Germline CDR1 is SGDLS and CDR2 is YYNGEE. J gave up 4 bases and V 4 bases, and 4 bases lay outside the gene matches. DNA of the CDR3: TGTGCCAGCAGCACAGGGGTCGTCACTGAAGCTTTCTTT. Residues: CASSTGVVTEAFF. Combining the CDR3 with reference TRBV9 and TRBJ1-1 gives the whole variable domain DSGVTQTPKHLITATGQRVTLRCSPRSGDLSVYWYQQSLDQGLQFLIQYYNGEERAKGNILERFSAQQFPDLHSELNLSSLELGDSALYFCASSTGVVTEAFFGQGTRLTVV.

This clone was seen a single time. This rearrangement joins TRBV6-5 to TRBJ1-1, with D perhaps matching TRBD1 (5 bases). Germline V gene sequence: CDR1 MNHEY, CDR2 SVGAGI. V lost 6 bases to trimming and J lost 0 bases, with 11 bases between them. This CDR3 has 14 amino acids. The CDR3 nucleotides are TGTGCCAGCAGCGAGGGACGGTTGAACACTGAAGCTTTCTTT. It is translated as CASSEGRLNTEAFF.

A few counts support this clone. The chain couples TRBV6-6 to TRBJ1-2; possible D gene TRBD1, 5 bases. CDR3 length: 13 residues. Per germline, CDR1 MNHNY and CDR2 SVGAGI (reference sequence). The V end lost 6 bases, the J end lost 6 bases, and 14 bases lay between the germline ends. This CDR3 is CASRNRDHDGYTF. The CDR3 DNA sequence: TGTGCCAGCAGAAACCGGGACCATGATGGCTACACCTTC.

The V call is TRBV7-3, the J call TRBJ2-7; D is ambiguous. The CDR3 consists of 14 residues. V was cut by 3 bases and J by 6 bases, with 15 bases left in between. Germline lookup yields CDR1 SGHTA and CDR2 FQGTGA. In DNA form, the CDR3 reads TGTGCCAGCAGCTTTGGGCCCACCGGAGCCGAGCAGTACTTC. Translation: CASSFGPTGAEQYF.

V and J are TRBV23-1 and TRBJ2-7; no clear D. TRBV23-1 is reported as an ORF; its role is uncertain. Trimming pared 7 bases from V and 2 bases from J, leaving 3 bases between. This CDR3 contains 10 residues. This chain's CDR3 is CASTTYEQYF. DNA of the CDR3: TGCGCCAGCACGACCTACGAGCAGTACTTC.

The genes are TRBV18 and TRBJ1-6; 7 nucleotides align to TRBD1. Germline CDR1 is KGHSH and CDR2 is LQKENI. The junction had 7 bases not matched to a gene; V was cut back by 5 bases and J by 9 bases. CDR3 length: 14 residues. In nucleotides, the CDR3 is TGTGCCAGCTCAGCCGGGACAGTGCCTTCACCCCTCCACTTT. Amino acids: CASSAGTVPSPLHF.